The clone carrying this TCR beta chain has more than one count but fewer than ten. The data stem from a study of early stage breast cancer tumors. The overall study: Of some 16 invasive breast tumors, twelve were hormone receptor-positive, HER2-negative. Among around 12 ER+/PR+/HER2- tumors, eight were ductal, four lobular.

Trimming removed 5 bases at V and 4 bases at J, with 12 bases between. There are 14 residues in the CDR3. Germline CDR1 is MNHEY and CDR2 is SMNVEV (reference sequence). The assay was immunoSEQ multiplex PCR, and TCRdb's table has in-frame clones only and misses some. Of tens of thousands of clones in the sample, 70% to 80% are singletons; the top ten hold 7.2%. Sequencing was performed on blood. The genes are TRBV27 and TRBJ2-1; D remains unclear. This TCR was recovered from a person aged 45-60 years with breast cancer. The CDR3 DNA sequence: TGTGCCAGCAGTGAGACCGGGTCTTACAATGAGCAGTTCTTC. Encoded protein: CASSETGSYNEQFF.